This T cell receptor (beta chain) derives from a study of STAT5B mutations in CD4+ large granular lymphocyte leukemia. Study-wide results and limits: 8/27 top patient clones versus 2/35 control clones were TRBV06-family.

Regarding this clone: The antigen is not known.

This CDR3 is 11 amino acids long. V shed 5 bases and J 6 bases; nucleotides not matched to a gene: 1. In germline, CDR1 is SGHAT, CDR2 FQNNGV. Only in-frame clones appear in the TCRdb table, and some are missing; sequencing was by immunoSEQ multiplex PCR. The sample contains 30,000 to 35,000 clones, about 70% of which appear only once. The chain has TRBV11-2 and TRBJ2-7, with 7 nucleotides matching TRBD2. Sequencing was performed on CD4+ T cells from blood buffy coats. This clonotype was sampled from a human donor in good health. Here the CDR3 reads CASSRGGEQYF. The CDR3 DNA sequence: TGTGCCAGCAGCCGCGGGGGCGAGCAGTACTTC.